Described below is a single TCR beta chain sequence and its context. The CDR3 is 14 amino acids. Germline CDR1 reads MNHEY; CDR2 reads SVGAGI. Trimming took 7 bases from V and 2 from J, leaving 9 bases between them. The entry originates in a study of blood T cell repertoires in COVID-19. Participants spanned ages 18 to 89 years and resided in about 24 US areas. Self-reported history from a screening survey and questionnaire set each donor's cohort. Original processing notes: Counts of nucleated cells, estimated from reference gene primer amplification, were obtained. Produced via immunoSEQ multiplex PCR; TCRdb's table is partial and in-frame only. D and trimming come from the DNA, and the V and J calls and clone size come from that table. Of 250,000 to 300,000 clones in the sample, roughly nine tenths are singletons; the top ten hold 0.95% to 1.5%.

This receptor was taken from a human donor in a cohort exposed to, infected with or recovered from COVID-19 (not recorded which). The donor label of this sample is uncertain. The sample was PBMCs or T cells enriched from blood (not recorded which). The rearrangement joins TRBV6-5 to TRBJ2-6; perhaps TRBD1 as D (6 bases). The CDR3 DNA reads TGTGCCAGCACCGAGGGGGCTGGGGCCAACGTCCTGACTTTC. This translates into CASTEGAGANVLTF.